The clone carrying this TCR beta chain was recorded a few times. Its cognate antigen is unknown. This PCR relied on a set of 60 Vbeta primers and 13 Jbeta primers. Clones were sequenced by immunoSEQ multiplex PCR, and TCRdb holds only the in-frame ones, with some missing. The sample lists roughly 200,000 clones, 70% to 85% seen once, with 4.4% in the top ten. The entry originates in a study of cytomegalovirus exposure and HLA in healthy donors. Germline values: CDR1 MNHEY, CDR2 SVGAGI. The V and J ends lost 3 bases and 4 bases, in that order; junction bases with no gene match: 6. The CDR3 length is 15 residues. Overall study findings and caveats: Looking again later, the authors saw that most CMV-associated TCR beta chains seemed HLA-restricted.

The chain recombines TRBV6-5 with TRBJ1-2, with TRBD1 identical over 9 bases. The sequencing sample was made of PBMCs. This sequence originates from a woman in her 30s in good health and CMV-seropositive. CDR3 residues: CASSYLRDRVYGYTF. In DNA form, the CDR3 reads TGTGCCAGCAGTTATCTCCGGGACAGGGTCTATGGCTACACCTTC.